These T cell receptor beta chains were read from a single sample in a study of T cells expressing NK-cell markers. With the 5' RACE reads reprocessed, TCRdb shows one record per CDR3 protein and no DNA. Its clone listing holds 550,000 to 600,000 distinct CDR3 sequences. The sequenced material came from blood T cells: a sorted CD56 or NKG2C T cell subset, CD4+ or CD8+ T cells, or bulk PBMC T cells (not recorded which). These receptors all come from a young man in good health. The CDR3 runs from the conserved cysteine through the conserved F or W.

J: TRBJ2-3; length: 16; V: TRBV28; CDR3: CASSSPIGGSTDTQYF
J: TRBJ2-1; length: 16; V: TRBV12-5; CDR3: CASGLGIAAAYNEQFF
J: TRBJ2-1; length: 12; V: TRBV7-9; CDR3: CASSLSADEQFF
J: TRBJ2-1; length: 16; V: TRBV7-9; CDR3: CASSLGGISVNNEQFF
J: TRBJ1-4; length: 14; V: TRBV12-3/TRBV12-4; CDR3: CASRADRENEKLFF
J: TRBJ2-4; length: 16; V: TRBV5-5; CDR3: CASSLGLQVAKNIQYF
J: TRBJ1-1; length: 14; V: TRBV6-1; CDR3: CASSKLGGLGEAFF
J: TRBJ2-1; length: 15; V: TRBV19; CDR3: CASSVTSGPYNEQFF
J: TRBJ2-4; length: 14; V: TRBV7-9; CDR3: CASSLVPQEYIQYF
J: TRBJ2-1; length: 16; V: TRBV12-3/TRBV12-4; CDR3: CASSLLRTSGRNEQFF
J: TRBJ2-3; length: 17; V: TRBV5-4; CDR3: CASSIMGTISSTDTQYF
J: TRBJ2-5; length: 14; V: TRBV25-1; CDR3: CASSQTAYQETQYF
J: TRBJ2-1; length: 16; V: TRBV15; CDR3: CATSRELAGPGDEQFF
J: TRBJ2-2; length: 16; V: TRBV28; CDR3: CASSLRAASPTGELFF
J: TRBJ1-2; length: 16; V: TRBV5-6; CDR3: CASSPGGTGRHYGYTF
J: TRBJ2-5; length: 16; V: TRBV5-1; CDR3: CASSLVGRQESETQYF
J: TRBJ2-2; length: 17; V: TRBV11-3; CDR3: CASSLGPLGTDTGELFF
J: TRBJ2-3; length: 16; V: TRBV3-1; CDR3: CASSQDLTGGMHTQYF
J: TRBJ2-2; length: 14; V: TRBV25-1; CDR3: CASRGEANTGELFF
J: TRBJ2-7; length: 14; V: TRBV7-2; CDR3: CASSYSAFSYEQYF
J: TRBJ2-1; length: 11; V: TRBV12-3/TRBV12-4; CDR3: CATDVRDEQFF
J: TRBJ2-7; length: 16; V: TRBV4-3; CDR3: CASSQDAQRGHGEQYF
J: TRBJ1-2; length: 15; V: TRBV12-3/TRBV12-4; CDR3: CASSATGPFLGGYTF
J: TRBJ2-7; length: 17; V: TRBV6-2/TRBV6-3; CDR3: CASSYSPGQGAIYEQYF
J: TRBJ1-3; length: 16; V: TRBV20-1; CDR3: CSAGAHQGYSGNTIYF
J: TRBJ2-1; length: 14; V: TRBV6-1; CDR3: CASRGASHHNEQFF
J: TRBJ2-3; length: 15; V: TRBV7-2; CDR3: CASAGLASFTDTQYF
J: TRBJ2-5; length: 15; V: TRBV7-2; CDR3: CASSVTGSSRETQYF
J: TRBJ2-2; length: 16; V: TRBV12-3/TRBV12-4; CDR3: CASSFGGRARAGELFF
J: TRBJ1-2; length: 13; V: TRBV20-1; CDR3: CSAPPAGAGGYTF
J: TRBJ2-1; length: 14; V: TRBV5-1; CDR3: CASTGTSINNEQFF
J: TRBJ2-1; length: 16; V: TRBV18; CDR3: CASSPWSEGSYNEQFF
J: TRBJ2-3; length: 15; V: TRBV6-4; CDR3: CASRRGGLDTDTQYF
J: TRBJ2-5; length: 15; V: TRBV19; CDR3: CASGTGGLALETQYF
J: TRBJ2-2; length: 15; V: TRBV5-1; CDR3: CASRATSGITGELFF
J: TRBJ2-2; length: 16; V: TRBV6-1; CDR3: CASSATSGRVTGELFF
J: TRBJ2-2; length: 13; V: TRBV29-1; CDR3: CSVQLAGRGELFF
J: TRBJ2-2; length: 14; V: TRBV30; CDR3: CAWKWAGETGELFF
J: TRBJ2-3; length: 16; V: TRBV5-1; CDR3: CASSLEGGSVPDTQYF
J: TRBJ1-3; length: 15; V: TRBV10-2; CDR3: CASSDGDFSGNTIYF
J: TRBJ2-1; length: 14; V: TRBV15; CDR3: CATKQRTGWNEQFF
J: TRBJ2-2; length: 12; V: TRBV19; CDR3: CASSMVEWELFF
J: TRBJ2-1; length: 15; V: TRBV7-9; CDR3: CASSPDTGVHNEQFF
J: TRBJ2-7; length: 16; V: TRBV7-9; CDR3: CASSLGWDRGLYEQYF
J: TRBJ2-3; length: 16; V: TRBV6-5; CDR3: CASSYLLVAGTDTQYF
J: TRBJ2-7; length: 16; V: TRBV7-2; CDR3: CASSQPGGQGVIEQYF
J: TRBJ2-1; length: 15; V: TRBV6-5; CDR3: CSSSYSGGSGDEQFF
J: TRBJ2-5; length: 17; V: TRBV15; CDR3: CATSRAVQDLRWATQYF
J: TRBJ2-3; length: 13; V: TRBV5-1; CDR3: CASSGATSDTQYF
J: TRBJ2-3; length: 15; V: TRBV11-2; CDR3: CASSLSGGIGHTQYF
J: TRBJ2-1; length: 18; V: TRBV2; CDR3: CASRSMGPPFGSYNEQFF
J: TRBJ1-5; length: 13; V: TRBV12-3/TRBV12-4; CDR3: CASVGGVDQPQHF
J: TRBJ2-3; length: 14; V: TRBV29-1; CDR3: CSTRQGTSTDTQYF
J: TRBJ2-5; length: 16; V: TRBV19; CDR3: CASSELAGGIGETQYF
J: TRBJ1-6; length: 14; V: TRBV29-1; CDR3: CSVRTGDKNSPLHF
J: TRBJ2-7; length: 16; V: TRBV20-1; CDR3: CSAHGGEVSWKYEQYF
J: TRBJ2-4; length: 12; V: TRBV5-1; CDR3: CASSLVRGSAYF
J: TRBJ1-5; length: 14; V: TRBV2; CDR3: CASSDGTPGRPQHF
J: TRBJ2-1; length: 11; V: TRBV6-5; CDR3: CASSGSNEQFF